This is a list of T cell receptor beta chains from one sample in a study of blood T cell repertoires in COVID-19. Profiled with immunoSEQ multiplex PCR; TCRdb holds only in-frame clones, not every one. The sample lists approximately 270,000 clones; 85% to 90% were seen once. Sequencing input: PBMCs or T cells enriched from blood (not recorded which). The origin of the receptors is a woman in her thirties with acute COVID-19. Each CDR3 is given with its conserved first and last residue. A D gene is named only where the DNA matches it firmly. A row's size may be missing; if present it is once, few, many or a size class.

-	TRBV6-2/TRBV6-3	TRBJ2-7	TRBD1	CASSRDSPTYMREQYF	TGTGCCAGCAGCCGGGACAGTCCCACCTATATGAGGGAGCAGTACTTC
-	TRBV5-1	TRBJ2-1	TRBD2	CASSSGSLGNEQFF	TGCGCCAGCAGCAGCGGGAGCCTAGGGAATGAGCAGTTCTTC
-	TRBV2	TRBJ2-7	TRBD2	CASNEREISYEQYF	TGTGCCAGCAATGAGCGGGAAATATCCTACGAGCAGTACTTC
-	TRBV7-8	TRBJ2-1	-	CASSFYSYNEQFF	TGTGCCAGCAGCTTCTATTCCTACAATGAGCAGTTCTTC
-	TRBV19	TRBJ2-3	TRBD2	CASAGGTNTDTQYF	TGTGCCAGTGCTGGGGGGACTAACACAGATACGCAGTATTTT
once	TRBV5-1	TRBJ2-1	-	CASSFQGNEQFF	TGCGCCAGCAGCTTTCAGGGGAATGAGCAGTTCTTC
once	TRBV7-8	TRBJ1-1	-	CASSSMGPITEAFF	TGTGCCAGCAGCTCCATGGGGCCGATCACTGAAGCTTTCTTT
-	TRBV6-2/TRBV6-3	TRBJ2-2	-	CASSDRPRTGELFF	TGTGCCAGCAGTGACAGACCGAGGACCGGGGAGCTGTTTTTT
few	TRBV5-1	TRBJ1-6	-	CASSFTGMNSPLHF	TGCGCCAGCAGCTTCACAGGGATGAATTCACCCCTCCACTTT
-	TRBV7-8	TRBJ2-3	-	CASSFSQGLTDTQYF	TGTGCCAGCAGCTTCTCTCAGGGCCTCACAGATACGCAGTATTTT
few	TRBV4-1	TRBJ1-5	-	CASSLLPGSNQPQHF	TGCGCCAGCAGCCTCCTTCCAGGAAGCAATCAGCCCCAGCATTTT
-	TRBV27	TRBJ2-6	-	CASSLWHSGANVLTF	TGTGCCAGCAGTTTGTGGCATTCTGGGGCCAACGTCCTGACTTTC
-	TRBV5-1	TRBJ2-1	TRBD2	CASSYSSGSYNEQFF	TGCGCCAGCAGCTACTCGAGCGGGAGCTACAATGAGCAGTTCTTC
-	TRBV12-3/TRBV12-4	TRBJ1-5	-	CASSFGMYQPQHF	TGTGCCAGCAGTTTCGGTATGTATCAGCCCCAGCATTTT
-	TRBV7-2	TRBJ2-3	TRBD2	CASSLAGGTSADTQYF	TGTGCCAGCAGCTTAGCCGGAGGGACTAGCGCAGATACGCAGTATTTT
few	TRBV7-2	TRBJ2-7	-	CASSLERDSEQYF	TGTGCCAGCAGCTTAGAGAGGGACTCCGAGCAGTACTTC
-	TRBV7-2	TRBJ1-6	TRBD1	CASSPRQGGNSPLHF	TGTGCCAGCAGCCCTCGACAGGGCGGCAATTCACCCCTCCACTTT
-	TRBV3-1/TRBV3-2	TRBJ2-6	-	CASSQDFSGANVLTF	TGTGCCAGCAGCCAAGACTTCTCTGGGGCCAACGTCCTGACTTTC